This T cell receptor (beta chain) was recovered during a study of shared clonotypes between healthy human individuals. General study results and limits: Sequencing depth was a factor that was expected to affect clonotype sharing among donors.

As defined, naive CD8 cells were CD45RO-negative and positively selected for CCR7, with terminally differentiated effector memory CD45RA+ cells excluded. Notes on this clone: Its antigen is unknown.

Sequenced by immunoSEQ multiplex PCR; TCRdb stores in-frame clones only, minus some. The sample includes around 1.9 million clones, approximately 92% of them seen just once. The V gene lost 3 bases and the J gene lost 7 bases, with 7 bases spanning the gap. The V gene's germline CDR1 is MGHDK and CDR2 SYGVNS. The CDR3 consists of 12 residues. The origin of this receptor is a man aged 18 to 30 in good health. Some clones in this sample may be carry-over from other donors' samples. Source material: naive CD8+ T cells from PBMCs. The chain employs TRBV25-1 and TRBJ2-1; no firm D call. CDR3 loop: CASSELRNEQFF. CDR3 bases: TGTGCCAGCAGTGAGCTTAGGAATGAGCAGTTCTTC.